Reported below is one TCR beta chain. The data were taken from a study of control samples from healthy donors and cancer patients. Clones were read by immunoSEQ multiplex PCR, and TCRdb kept only the in-frame ones, dropping some. The sample contains under 100,000 clones, about 89% of which appear only once. Trimming took off 1 base at V and 7 bases at J, with 11 bases between the two ends. The length of the CDR3 is 13 residues. Germline V lookup: CDR1 MNHGY, CDR2 SVAAGI. The rearrangement links TRBV6-9 to TRBJ2-7; D may be TRBD1 (5 bases). This receptor was identified in a woman aged 45-60 years with colorectal cancer. The sequenced sample was PBMCs. The CDR3: CASSYCKGYEQYV. As DNA, the CDR3 is TGTGCCAGCAGTTATTGTAAGGGGTATGAGCAGTACGTC.